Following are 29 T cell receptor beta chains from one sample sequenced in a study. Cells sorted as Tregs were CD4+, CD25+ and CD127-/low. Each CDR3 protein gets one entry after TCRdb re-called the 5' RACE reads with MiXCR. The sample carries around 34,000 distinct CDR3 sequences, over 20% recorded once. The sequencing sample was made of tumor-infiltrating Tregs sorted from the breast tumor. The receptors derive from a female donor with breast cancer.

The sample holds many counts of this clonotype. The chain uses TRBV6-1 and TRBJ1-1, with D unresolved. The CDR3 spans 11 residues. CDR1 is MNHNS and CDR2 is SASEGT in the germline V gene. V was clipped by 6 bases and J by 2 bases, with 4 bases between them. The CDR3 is CASRVNTEAFF. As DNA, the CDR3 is TGTGCCAGCAGAGTAAACACTGAAGCTTTCTTT.

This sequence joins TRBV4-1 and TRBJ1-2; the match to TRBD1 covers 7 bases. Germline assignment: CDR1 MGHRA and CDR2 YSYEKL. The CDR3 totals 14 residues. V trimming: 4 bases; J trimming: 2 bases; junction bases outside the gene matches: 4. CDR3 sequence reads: CASSPGQLNYGYTF. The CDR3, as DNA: TGCGCCAGCAGCCCGGGACAGTTAAACTATGGCTACACCTTC.

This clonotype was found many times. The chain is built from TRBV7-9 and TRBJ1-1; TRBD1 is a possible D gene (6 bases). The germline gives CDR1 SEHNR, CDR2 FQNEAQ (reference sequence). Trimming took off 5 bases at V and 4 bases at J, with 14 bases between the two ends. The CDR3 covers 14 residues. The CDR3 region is CASSAQGLGTEAFF. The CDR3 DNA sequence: TGTGCCAGCAGCGCCCAGGGGCTGGGCACTGAAGCTTTCTTT.

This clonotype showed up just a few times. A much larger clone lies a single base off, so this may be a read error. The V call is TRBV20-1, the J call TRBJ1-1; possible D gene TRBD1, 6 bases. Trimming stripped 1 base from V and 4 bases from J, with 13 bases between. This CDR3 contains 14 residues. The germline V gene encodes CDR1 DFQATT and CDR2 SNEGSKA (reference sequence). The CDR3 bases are TGCAGTGCTAGAGTCCGGACGGACAGCACTGAAGCTTTCTTT. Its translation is CSARVRTDSTEAFF.

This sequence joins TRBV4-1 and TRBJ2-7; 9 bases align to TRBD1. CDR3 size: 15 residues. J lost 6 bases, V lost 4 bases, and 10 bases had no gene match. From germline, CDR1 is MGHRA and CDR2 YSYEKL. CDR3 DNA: TGCGCCAGCAGCCGCCCGGGACAGGGAGGTTCCGAGCAGTACTTC. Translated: CASSRPGQGGSEQYF.

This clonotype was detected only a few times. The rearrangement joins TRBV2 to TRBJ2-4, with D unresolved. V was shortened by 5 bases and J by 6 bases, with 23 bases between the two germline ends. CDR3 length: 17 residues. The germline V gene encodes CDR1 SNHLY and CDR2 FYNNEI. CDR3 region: CASSLTPPSNIGNIQYF. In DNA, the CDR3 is TGTGCCAGCAGTCTAACCCCCCCGTCCAATATAGGAAACATTCAGTACTTC.

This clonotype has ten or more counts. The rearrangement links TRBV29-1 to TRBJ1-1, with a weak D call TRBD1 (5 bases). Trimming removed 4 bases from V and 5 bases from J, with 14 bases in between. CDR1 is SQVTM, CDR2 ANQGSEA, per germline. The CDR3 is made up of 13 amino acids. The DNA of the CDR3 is TGCAGCGTTGTTGGGGGGGATCGGACTGAAGCTTTCTTT. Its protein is CSVVGGDRTEAFF.

CDR3 region: CASRRQVNSGNTIYF. In nucleotides, the CDR3 is TGTGCCAGCAGAAGACAGGTTAACTCTGGAAACACCATATATTTT. V gene TRBV2 combines with J gene TRBJ1-3, with D possibly being TRBD1 (6 bases). Trimming cost V 6 bases and J 0 bases, with 12 bases left between them. Germline lookup yields CDR1 SNHLY and CDR2 FYNNEI. The CDR3 totals 15 residues. The full variable domain, rest sourced from reference TRBV2 and TRBJ1-3, is EPEVTQTPSHQVTQMGQEVILRCVPISNHLYFYWYRQILGQKVEFLVSFYNNEISEKSEIFDDQFSVERPDGSNFTLKIRSTKLEDSAMYFCASRRQVNSGNTIYFGEGSWLTVV.

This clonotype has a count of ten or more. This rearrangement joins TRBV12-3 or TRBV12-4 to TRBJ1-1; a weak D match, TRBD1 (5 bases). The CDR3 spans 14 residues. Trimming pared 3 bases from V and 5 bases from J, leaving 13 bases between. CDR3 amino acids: CASSLGLGYTEAFF. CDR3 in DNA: TGTGCCAGCAGTTTGGGACTTGGGTATACTGAAGCTTTCTTT.

The CDR3 is CASSFGGNEQFF. DNA for the CDR3: TGTGCCAGCAGCTTTGGGGGGAATGAGCAGTTCTTC. This chain uses TRBV5-4 with TRBJ2-1; D is perhaps TRBD2 (6 bases). Trimming shortened V by 2 bases and J by 7 bases, and 7 bases separated the two germline ends. The CDR3 is 12 residues long. Germline V lookup: CDR1 SGHNT, CDR2 YYREEE (reference sequence). Together with reference TRBV5-4 and TRBJ2-1, the CDR3 gives the full variable domain: ETGVTQSPTHLIKTRGQQVTLRCSSQSGHNTVSWYQQALGQGPQFIFQYYREEENGRGNFPPRFSGLQFPNYSSELNVNALELDDSALYLCASSFGGNEQFFGPGTRLTVL.

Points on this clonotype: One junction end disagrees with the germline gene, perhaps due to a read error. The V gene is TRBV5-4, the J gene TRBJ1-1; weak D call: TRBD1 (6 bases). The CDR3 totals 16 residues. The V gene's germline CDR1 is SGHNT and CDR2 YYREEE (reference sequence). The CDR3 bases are TGTGTCAGCAGCCCCTACAGGGAAAGAAGGAACACTGAAGCTTTCTTT. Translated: CVSSPYRERRNTEAFF.

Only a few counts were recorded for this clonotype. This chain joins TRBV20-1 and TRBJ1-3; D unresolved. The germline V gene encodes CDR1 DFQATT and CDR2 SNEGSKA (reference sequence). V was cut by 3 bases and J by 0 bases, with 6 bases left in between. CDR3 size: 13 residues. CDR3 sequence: CSASSLSGNTIYF. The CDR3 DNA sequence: TGCAGTGCTAGTTCTCTCTCTGGAAACACCATATATTTT.

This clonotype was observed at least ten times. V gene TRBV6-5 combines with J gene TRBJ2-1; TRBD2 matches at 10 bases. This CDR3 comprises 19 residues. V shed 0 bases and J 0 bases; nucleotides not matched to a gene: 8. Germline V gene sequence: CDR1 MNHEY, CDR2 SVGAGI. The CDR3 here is CASSYSVTSGSSSYNEQFF. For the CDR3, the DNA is TGTGCCAGCAGTTACTCAGTGACTAGCGGGTCGAGCTCCTACAATGAGCAGTTCTTC.

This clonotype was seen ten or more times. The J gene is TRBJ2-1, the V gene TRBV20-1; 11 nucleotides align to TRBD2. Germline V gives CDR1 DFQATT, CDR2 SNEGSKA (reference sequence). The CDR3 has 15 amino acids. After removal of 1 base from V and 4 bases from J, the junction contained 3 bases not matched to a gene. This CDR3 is CSARALAGGYNEQFF. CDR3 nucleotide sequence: TGCAGTGCTAGAGCTCTAGCGGGAGGTTACAATGAGCAGTTCTTC.

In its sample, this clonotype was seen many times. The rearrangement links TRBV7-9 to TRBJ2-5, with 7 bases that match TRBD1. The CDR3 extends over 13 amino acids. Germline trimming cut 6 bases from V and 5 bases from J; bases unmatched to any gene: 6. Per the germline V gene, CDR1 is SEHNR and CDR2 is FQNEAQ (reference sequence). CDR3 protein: CASRSKTGETQYF. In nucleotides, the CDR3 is TGTGCCAGCAGATCGAAGACAGGGGAGACCCAGTACTTC.

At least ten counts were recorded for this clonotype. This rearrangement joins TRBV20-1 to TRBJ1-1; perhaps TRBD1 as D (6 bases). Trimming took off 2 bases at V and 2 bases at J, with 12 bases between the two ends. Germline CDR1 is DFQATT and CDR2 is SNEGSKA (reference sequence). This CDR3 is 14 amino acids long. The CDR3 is CSARTLDSNTEAFF. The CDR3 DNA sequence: TGCAGTGCTAGAACCCTGGACAGTAACACTGAAGCTTTCTTT.

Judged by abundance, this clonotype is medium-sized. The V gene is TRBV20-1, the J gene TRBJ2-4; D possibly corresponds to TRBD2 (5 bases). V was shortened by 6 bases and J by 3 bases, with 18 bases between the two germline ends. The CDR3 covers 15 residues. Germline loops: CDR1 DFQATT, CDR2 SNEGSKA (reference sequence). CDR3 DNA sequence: TGCAGTGCCACCTGGACCCAGCGGAGCAAAAACATTCAGTACTTC. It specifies CSATWTQRSKNIQYF.

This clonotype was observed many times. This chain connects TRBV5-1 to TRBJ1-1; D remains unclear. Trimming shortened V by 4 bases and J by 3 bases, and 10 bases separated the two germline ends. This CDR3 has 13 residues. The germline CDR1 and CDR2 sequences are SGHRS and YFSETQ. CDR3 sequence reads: CASSGGSDTEAFF. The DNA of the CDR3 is TGCGCCAGCAGCGGAGGGAGTGACACTGAAGCTTTCTTT. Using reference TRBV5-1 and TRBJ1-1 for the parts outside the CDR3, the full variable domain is KAGVTQTPRYLIKTRGQQVTLSCSPISGHRSVSWYQQTPGQGLQFLFEYFSETQRNKGNFPGRFSGRQFSNSRSEMNVSTLELGDSALYLCASSGGSDTEAFFGQGTRLTVV.

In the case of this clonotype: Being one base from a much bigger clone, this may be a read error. CDR3 amino acids: CASSGEVGSIYGYTF. The CDR3 DNA reads as TGTGCCAGCAGTGGAGAAGTAGGTTCGATCTATGGCTACACCTTC. The chain joins TRBV6-1 to TRBJ1-2; D ambiguous. Between the trimmed V and J ends, which lost 4 bases and 4 bases, there was a span of 16 bases. The CDR3 runs 15 residues. Germline CDR1 reads MNHNS; CDR2 reads SASEGT.

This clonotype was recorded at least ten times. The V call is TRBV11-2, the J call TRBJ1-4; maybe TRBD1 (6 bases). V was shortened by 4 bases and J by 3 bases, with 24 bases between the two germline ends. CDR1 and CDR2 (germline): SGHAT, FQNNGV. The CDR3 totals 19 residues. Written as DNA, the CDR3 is TGTGCCAGCAGCTCCCCCGGGCTTGGAGGGGGTCCCCCTAATGAAAAACTGTTTTTT. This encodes CASSSPGLGGGPPNEKLFF.

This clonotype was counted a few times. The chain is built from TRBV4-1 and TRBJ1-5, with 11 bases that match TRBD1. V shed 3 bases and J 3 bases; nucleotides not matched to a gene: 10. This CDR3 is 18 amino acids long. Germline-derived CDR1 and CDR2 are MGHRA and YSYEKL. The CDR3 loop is CASSHPPGTGGDNQPQHF. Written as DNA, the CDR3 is TGCGCCAGCAGCCACCCTCCCGGGACAGGGGGGGACAATCAGCCCCAGCATTTT.

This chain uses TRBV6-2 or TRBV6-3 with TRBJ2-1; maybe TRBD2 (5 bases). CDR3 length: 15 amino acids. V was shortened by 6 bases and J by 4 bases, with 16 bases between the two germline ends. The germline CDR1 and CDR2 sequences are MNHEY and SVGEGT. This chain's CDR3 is CASRGNGLVYNEQFF. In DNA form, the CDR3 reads TGTGCCAGCAGGGGGAACGGACTGGTATACAATGAGCAGTTCTTC.

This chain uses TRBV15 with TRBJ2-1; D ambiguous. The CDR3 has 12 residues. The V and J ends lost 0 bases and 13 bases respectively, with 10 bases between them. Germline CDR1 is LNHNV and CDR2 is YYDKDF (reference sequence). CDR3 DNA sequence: TGTGCCACCAGCAGAGATGATGGGCCCCAGTTCTTC. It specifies CATSRDDGPQFF.

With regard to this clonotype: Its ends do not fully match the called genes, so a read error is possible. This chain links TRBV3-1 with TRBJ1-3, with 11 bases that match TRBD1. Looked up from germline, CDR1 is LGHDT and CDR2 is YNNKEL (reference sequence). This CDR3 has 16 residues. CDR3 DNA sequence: TGTGCCAGGAGCCCGGGACAGGGGGTATCGGGAAACACCATATATTTT. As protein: CARSPGQGVSGNTIYF.

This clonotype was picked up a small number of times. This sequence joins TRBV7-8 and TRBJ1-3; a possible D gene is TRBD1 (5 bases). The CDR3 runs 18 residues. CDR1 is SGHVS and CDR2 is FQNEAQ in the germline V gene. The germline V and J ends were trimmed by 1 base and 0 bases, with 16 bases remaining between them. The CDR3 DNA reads TGTGCCAGCAGCTTAGTTGTCAGGGCCGGATTCTCTGGAAACACCATATATTTT. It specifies CASSLVVRAGFSGNTIYF.

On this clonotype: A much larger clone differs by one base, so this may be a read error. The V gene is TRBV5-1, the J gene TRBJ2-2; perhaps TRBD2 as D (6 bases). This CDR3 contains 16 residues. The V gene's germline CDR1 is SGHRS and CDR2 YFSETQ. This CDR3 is CASSLGPSGGTGGLFF. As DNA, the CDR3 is TGCGCCAGCAGCTTGGGTCCTTCAGGAGGAACCGGGGGGCTGTTTTTT.

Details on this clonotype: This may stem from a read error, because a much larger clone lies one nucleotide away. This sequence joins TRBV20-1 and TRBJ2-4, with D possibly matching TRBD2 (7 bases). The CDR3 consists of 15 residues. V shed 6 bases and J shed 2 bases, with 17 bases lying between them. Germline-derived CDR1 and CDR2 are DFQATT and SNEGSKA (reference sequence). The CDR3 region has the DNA TGCAGTGCAGGGGGAGCGGGAAAGTCCAAAAACATTCAGTACTTC. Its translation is CSAGGAGKSKNIQYF.

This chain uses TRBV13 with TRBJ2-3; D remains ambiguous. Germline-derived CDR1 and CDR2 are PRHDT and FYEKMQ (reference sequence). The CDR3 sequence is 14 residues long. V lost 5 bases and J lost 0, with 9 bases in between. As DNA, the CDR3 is TGTGCCAGCAGCCAACCTTCTAGCACAGATACGCAGTATTTT. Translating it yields CASSQPSSTDTQYF.

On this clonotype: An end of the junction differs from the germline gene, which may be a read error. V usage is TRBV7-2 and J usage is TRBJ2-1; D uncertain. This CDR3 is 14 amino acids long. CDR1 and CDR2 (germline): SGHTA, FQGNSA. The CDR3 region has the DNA TGTGCCAGCAGCTTAGGCCTGACCTACAATGGGCAGTTCTTC. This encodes CASSLGLTYNGQFF.